The present entry profiles one TCR beta chain with its context. The antigen is unknown. The data stem from a study of cytomegalovirus exposure and HLA in healthy donors. The germline V gene has CDR1 MNHEY and CDR2 SVGAGI. This CDR3 is 13 amino acids long. V was trimmed by 6 bases and J by 4 bases, leaving 13 bases between them. With 60 Vbeta and 13 Jbeta primers, the PCR was carried out. Profiling relied on immunoSEQ multiplex PCR, and the TCRdb table lists in-frame clones only, not all of them. In the table there are over 75,000 clones, about 80% of which are singletons. Broader study findings: The investigators catalogued 164 TCR beta chains as cytomegalovirus-associated.

Sequencing was carried out using PBMCs. The chain combines TRBV6-5 with TRBJ2-7; D remains unclear. The receptor was isolated from a female donor in good health and CMV-seronegative. CDR3 region: CASRSPRIYEQYF. Here the CDR3 DNA reads TGTGCCAGCAGGTCCCCTAGGATTTACGAGCAGTACTTC.